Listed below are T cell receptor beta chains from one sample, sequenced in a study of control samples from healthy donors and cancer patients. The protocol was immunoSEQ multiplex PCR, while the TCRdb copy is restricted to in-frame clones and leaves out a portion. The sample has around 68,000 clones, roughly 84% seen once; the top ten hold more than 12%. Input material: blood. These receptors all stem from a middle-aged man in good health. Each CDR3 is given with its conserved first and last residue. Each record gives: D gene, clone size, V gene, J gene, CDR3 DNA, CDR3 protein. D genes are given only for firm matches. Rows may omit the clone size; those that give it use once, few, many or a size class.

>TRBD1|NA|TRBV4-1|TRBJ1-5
TGCGCCAGCAGCCAGGGGGCTCAGGGGGCCAGCAATCAGCCCCAGCATTTT
CASSQGAQGASNQPQHF
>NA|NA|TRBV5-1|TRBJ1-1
TGCGCCAGCGGTCTACAGGACTTGAACACTGAAGCTTTCTTT
CASGLQDLNTEAFF
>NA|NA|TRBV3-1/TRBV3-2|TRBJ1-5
TGTGCCAGCAGCCAGGGGGGCAATCAGCCCCAGCATTTT
CASSQGGNQPQHF
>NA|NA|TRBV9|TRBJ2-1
TGTGCCAGCAGCGTAGGGGTCGGGAGAGGGTACAATGAGCAGTTCTTC
CASSVGVGRGYNEQFF
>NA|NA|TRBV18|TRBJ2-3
TGTGCCAGCTCACCTCCTTTGACCGTACCAGATACGCAGTATTTT
CASSPPLTVPDTQYF
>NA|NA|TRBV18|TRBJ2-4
TGTGCCAGCTCACCACGCCCAGGGTGGGAAAACATTCAGTACTTC
CASSPRPGWENIQYF
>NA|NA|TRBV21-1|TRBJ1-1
TGTGCCAGCAGCGGGGGGCTAAACACTGAAGCTTTCTTT
CASSGGLNTEAFF
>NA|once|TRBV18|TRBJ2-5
TGTGCCAGCTCAAAAGAGATCCGAGAGACCCAGTACTTC
CASSKEIRETQYF
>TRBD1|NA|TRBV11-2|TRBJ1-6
TGTGCCAGCAGCTTTCCAGGGGGCCTTTATAATTCACCCCTCCACTTT
CASSFPGGLYNSPLHF
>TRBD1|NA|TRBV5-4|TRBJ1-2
TGTGCCAGCAGCGCGACAGGGGCTTACGGCTATGGCTACACCTTC
CASSATGAYGYGYTF
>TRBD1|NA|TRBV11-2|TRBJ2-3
TGTGCCAGCAGCTTATCTTGGACAGGGGGCACAGATACGCAGTATTTT
CASSLSWTGGTDTQYF
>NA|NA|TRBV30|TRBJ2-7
TGTGCCTGGGACCAGGGAACCTACGAGCAGTACTTC
CAWDQGTYEQYF
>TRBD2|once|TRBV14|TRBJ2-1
TGTGCCAGCAGCCAGCTCCCCGGGACTAGCGGGAGGAATGAGCAGTTCTTC
CASSQLPGTSGRNEQFF
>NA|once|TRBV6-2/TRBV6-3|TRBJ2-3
TGTGCCAGCAGTTACCTCGGGGCCCCACGAGGCACAGATACGCAGTATTTT
CASSYLGAPRGTDTQYF
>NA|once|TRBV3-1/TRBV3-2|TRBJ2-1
TGTGCCAGCAGCCGTAGATTGGATGAGCAGTTCTTC
CASSRRLDEQFF
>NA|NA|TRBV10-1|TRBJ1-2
TGCGCCAGCAGTGAGCCCGGGACAAATGGCTACACCTTC
CASSEPGTNGYTF
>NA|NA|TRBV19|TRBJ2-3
TGTGCCAGTAGTATAGATCCGCCACCGGGCACAGATACGCAGTATTTT
CASSIDPPPGTDTQYF
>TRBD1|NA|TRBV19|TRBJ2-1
TGTGCCAGTAGTATAGTAGGGGACAGGGCCTACAATGAGCAGTTCTTC
CASSIVGDRAYNEQFF
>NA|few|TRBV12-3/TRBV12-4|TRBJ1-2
TGTGCCAGCACCCCCGGGGGGCATTTTGGCTACACCTTC
CASTPGGHFGYTF
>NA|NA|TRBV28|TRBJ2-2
TGTGCCAGCAGTTTATTGGACAGGGAGGGGACCGGGGAGCTGTTTTTT
CASSLLDREGTGELFF
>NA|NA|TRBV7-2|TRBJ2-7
TGTGCCAGCAGCCAATCTTCCTACGAGCAGTACTTC
CASSQSSYEQYF
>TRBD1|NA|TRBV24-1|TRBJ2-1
TGTGCCACCAGCCCGGACAGGGGTGGTAATGAGCAGTTCTTC
CATSPDRGGNEQFF
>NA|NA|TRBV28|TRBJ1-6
TGTGCCAGCACCCAGTTTCCCCAAGACGGAAATTCACCCCTCCACTTT
CASTQFPQDGNSPLHF
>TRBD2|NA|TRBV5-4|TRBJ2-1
TGTGCCAGCAGCTTGCGTTCTAGCGGGTACAATGAGCAGTTCTTC
CASSLRSSGYNEQFF
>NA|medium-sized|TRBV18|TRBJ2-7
TGTGCCAGCTCCCCAAGCACTAGCTACGAGCAGTACTTC
CASSPSTSYEQYF
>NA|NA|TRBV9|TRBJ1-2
TGTGCCAGCACCGTAGGTCAGGACAACTATGGCTACACCTTC
CASTVGQDNYGYTF
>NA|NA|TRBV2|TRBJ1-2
TGTGCCAGCAGAGGACGCGACTATGGCTACACCTTC
CASRGRDYGYTF